This T cell receptor (beta chain) was documented in a study of technical replicates of blood from a handful of donors. Sequencing used immunoSEQ multiplex PCR; TCRdb keeps in-frame clones, though not all of them. This table holds 50,000 or so clones, 90% to 95% found once. The trim removed 4 bases at V and 4 bases at J, leaving 8 bases unmatched. CDR3 size: 16 residues. Germline V gene sequence: CDR1 SGHRS, CDR2 YFSETQ. The sample comprised PBMCs. This receptor was taken from a human donor in good health. Some clones in this sample may be carry-over from other donors' samples. The gene calls are TRBV5-1 and TRBJ1-1, with 12 nucleotides matching TRBD1. The chain's CDR3 is CASSGGQGASSTEAFF. DNA of the CDR3: TGCGCCAGCAGCGGGGGACAGGGGGCGTCGAGCACTGAAGCTTTCTTT.